The TCR beta chain described here comes from a study of blood T cells in healthy people across ages. A J-beta primer mix and a sample-barcoded 5' primer were used in a second PCR of roughly 6 to 11 cycles. TCRdb re-derived calls from the 5' RACE reads in MiXCR, one entry per CDR3 protein. The table records 800,000 or so distinct CDR3 sequences, approximately 25% of them present only once. Concerning this clonotype: Its antigen is unknown.

General study points: Estimates of diversity drawn from one million T cells were considered underestimates. As age increased, TCR beta diversity per million T cells fell in a roughly linear fashion.

Another study also made use of these data, one on T cells of mothers and their children. Per that paper: When mothers and children were related, their normalized repertoire overlap, which was always slightly higher, did not differ significantly from that of unrelated pairs.

This receptor was identified in a boy younger than 18 in good health. The sample consisted of blood.

For the CDR3, the DNA is TGCGCCAGCAGCCAAGATAGGGCAGGGAGCGGCAAAAACATTCAGTACTTC. It codes for CASSQDRAGSGKNIQYF. The gene calls are TRBV4-3 and TRBJ2-4; possibly TRBD1 or TRBD2 for D (5 bases each). V was cut by 0 bases and J by 3 bases, with 15 bases left in between. The CDR3 extends over 17 amino acids. From germline, CDR1 is LGHNA and CDR2 YSLEER.